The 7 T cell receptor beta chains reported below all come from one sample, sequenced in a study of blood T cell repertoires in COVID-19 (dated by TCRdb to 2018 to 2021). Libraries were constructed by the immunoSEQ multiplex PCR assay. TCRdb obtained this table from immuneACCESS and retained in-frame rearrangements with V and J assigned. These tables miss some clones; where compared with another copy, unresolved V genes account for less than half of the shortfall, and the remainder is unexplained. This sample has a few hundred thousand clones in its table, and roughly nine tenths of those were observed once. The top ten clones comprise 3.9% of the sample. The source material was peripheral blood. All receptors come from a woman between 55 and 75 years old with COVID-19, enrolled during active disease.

CDR3 in amino acids: CASSIDFRQGYGYTF. The CDR3 DNA sequence: TGTGCCAGTAGTATAGATTTTAGACAGGGCTATGGCTACACCTTC. The chain has TRBV19 and TRBJ1-2, with 7 positions matching TRBD1. V was clipped by 0 bases and J by 4 bases; unmatched bases: 5. The CDR3 consists of 15 residues. CDR1 is LNHDA and CDR2 is SQIVND in the germline V gene (reference sequence).

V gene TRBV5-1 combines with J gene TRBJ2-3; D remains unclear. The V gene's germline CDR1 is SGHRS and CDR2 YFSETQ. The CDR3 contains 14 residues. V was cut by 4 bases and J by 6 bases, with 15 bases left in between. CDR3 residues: CASSPRRPRDTQYF. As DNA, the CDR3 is TGCGCCAGCAGCCCCAGAAGACCGAGGGATACGCAGTATTTT.

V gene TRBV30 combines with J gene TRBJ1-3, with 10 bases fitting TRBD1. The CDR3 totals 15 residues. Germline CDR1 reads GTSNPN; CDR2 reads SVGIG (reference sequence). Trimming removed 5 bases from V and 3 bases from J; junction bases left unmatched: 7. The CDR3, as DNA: TGTGCCTGGGCAACCGACAGGGGGCTTGGAAACACCATATATTTT. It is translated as CAWATDRGLGNTIYF.

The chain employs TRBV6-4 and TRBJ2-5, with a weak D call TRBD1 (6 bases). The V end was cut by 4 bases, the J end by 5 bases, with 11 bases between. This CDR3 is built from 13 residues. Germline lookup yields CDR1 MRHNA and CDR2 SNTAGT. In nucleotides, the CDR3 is TGTGCCAGCAGTGTTGACAGGCAGGAGACCCAGTACTTC. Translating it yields CASSVDRQETQYF.

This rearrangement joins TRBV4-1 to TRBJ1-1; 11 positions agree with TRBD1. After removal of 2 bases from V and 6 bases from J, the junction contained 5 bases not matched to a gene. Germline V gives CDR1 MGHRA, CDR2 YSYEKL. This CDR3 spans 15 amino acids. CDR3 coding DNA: TGCGCCAGCAGCCAATATGGACAGGGGGCGCCTGAAGCTTTCTTT. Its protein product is CASSQYGQGAPEAFF.

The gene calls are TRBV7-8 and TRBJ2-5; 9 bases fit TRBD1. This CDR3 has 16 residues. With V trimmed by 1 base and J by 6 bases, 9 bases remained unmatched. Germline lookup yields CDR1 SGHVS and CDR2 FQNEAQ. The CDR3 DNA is TGTGCCAGCAGCTTAGAACCGGACAGGGGCGGTAAGACCCAGTACTTC. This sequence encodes CASSLEPDRGGKTQYF.

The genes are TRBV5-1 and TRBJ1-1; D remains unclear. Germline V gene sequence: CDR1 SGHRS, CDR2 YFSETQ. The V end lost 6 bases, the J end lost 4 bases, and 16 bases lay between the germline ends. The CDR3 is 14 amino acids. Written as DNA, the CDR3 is TGCGCCAGCACTCTAGGCGGGTCCGGCACTGAAGCTTTCTTT. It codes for CASTLGGSGTEAFF. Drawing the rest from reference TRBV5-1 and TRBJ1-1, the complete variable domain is KAGVTQTPRYLIKTRGQQVTLSCSPISGHRSVSWYQQTPGQGLQFLFEYFSETQRNKGNFPGRFSGRQFSNSRSEMNVSTLELGDSALYLCASTLGGSGTEAFFGQGTRLTVV.